The T cell receptor beta chain under discussion was sequenced for a study of T cell repertoires in cytomegalovirus infection. Across the study: It was recently identified HLA-C-restricted and well-studied HLA-B-restricted CMV epitopes that the study used.

Using its own MiXCR run on the reads, TCRdb lists one record per CDR3 protein. The data contain 50,000 or so distinct CDR3 sequences, more than 15% of them singletons. Regarding this clonotype: Its specificity is not known.

V gave up 5 bases and J gave up 5 bases, with 15 bases separating them. CDR1 and CDR2 from the germline V gene are DFQATT and SNEGSKA (reference sequence). This CDR3 has 13 amino acids. Source: CD8+ T cells from cultured PBMCs, taken from culture after CMV antigen stimulation. The receptor comes from a human donor in good health (CMV status not recorded). Some clones in this sample may be carry-over from other donors' samples. This chain joins TRBV20-1 and TRBJ2-5; a weak D match, TRBD2 (5 bases). In DNA, the CDR3 is TGCAGTGCTGAGGGCCCAGTGGGGGAGACCCAGTACTTC. It translates to CSAEGPVGETQYF.